This section outlines one T cell receptor (beta chain) sequence together with its context. This clone occurred once. This receptor's antigen is unknown. The record has no base qualities; no much larger clone is one base away. The record originates from a study of cytomegalovirus exposure and HLA in healthy donors (dated by TCRdb to about 2017). Broadly, across the study: In an earlier analysis of 550 to 750 of the donors, approximately 300 Gb of sequence data and 95 million to 130 million unique TCR beta sequences from about 180 million T cells were reported. About 320 gigabases of sequencing data and roughly 90 million unique TCR sequences were included in an early release covering 550 to 800 HLA-typed donors. The genetic ancestry cluster associated with self-reported Caucasian donors included about 84% of the 398 genotyped donors. The aim of the study was to test whether cataloging public T cell receptors could identify signatures of past pathogen exposure. The study profiled the T cell repertoires of some 610 subjects by immunosequencing and related them to cytomegalovirus serostatus. Along with the approximately 670-subject first cohort, a separate validation cohort of some 130 different subjects was used. To predict cytomegalovirus infection status, the study combined high-throughput TCR immunosequencing, statistical association of individual TCRs with disease status, and machine learning. A later analysis re-analyzed previously published TCR beta repertoires from 666 donors and added high-resolution HLA genotyping to study TCR occurrence patterns. The later analysis used no new phenotypic data to find candidate immune exposures, relying instead on TCR beta sequences and their occurrence across donors. In an earlier analysis of around 540 of the donors, high-throughput TCR beta sequencing was used to judge whether each TCR beta V gene segment behaved as functional or pseudogenic. Donor age, sex, ethnicity and CMV serostatus were collected together with the repertoire data. A later genetic analysis took genome-wide SNP genotypes for about 65% of the 666 donors and used that subset as a discovery cohort. All discovery cohort repertoires had been generated using a single sequencing platform. Both class I and class II loci were covered by HLA typing, at four-digit resolution. The number of typed donors differed by locus: about 629-630 for A, B, C, DRB1 and DQB1; approximately 520 for DQA1; over 600 for DPA1; and some 470 for DPB1. Four to six DR-DQ haplotypes were handled as single units for association and clustering, since linkage in the cohort was strong. On average, roughly 240,000 unique TCR beta nucleotide sequences were sequenced per donor among about 400 genotyped donors of the cohort, with roughly 19% of those sequences being non-productive. Overall study results and their limits: A further reported finding was that TCR beta sequences accurately predicted the HLA-A and HLA-B alleles for most subjects in the first cohort. A later analysis reported that several top co-occurrence clusters appeared linked to parvovirus B19, influenza, CMV and Epstein-Barr virus. The sequencing pipeline was judged likely to have produced a cluster of highly shared sequence variants as a technical artifact. Strong co-occurrence of HLA alleles, especially DR and DQ, made assigning TCR associations to individual alleles difficult. In an earlier analysis of roughly 500 of the donors, most TCR beta V segments appeared in productive rearrangements about 87% or about 30% of the time, broadly matching IMGT annotations. Roughly uniform sequencing depth across donors was assumed in presence/absence analyses, although this assumption may not hold. In vitro tests confirmed that three of the cytomegalovirus-associated TCR beta chains recognize cytomegalovirus antigens. Most TCR sequences were observed very rarely across donors, whereas some public TCRs were present in many individuals. Because counts were too low, roughly 18 rarely observed V segments, including chromosome 9 orphons, were left out of the earlier analysis of over 550 of the donors. At a false discovery rate of 0.05, a later analysis linked around 15,000 TCR beta sequences to specific HLA alleles. In a later genetic analysis, a missense DCLRE1C variant was associated with V-gene and J-gene trimming of TCR beta chains, and the association was replicated in an independent cohort. In both the original and validation cohorts, the classifier was reported to diagnose cytomegalovirus status with high specificity and sensitivity. A later analysis found that TCR association rates varied across HLA loci, with DRB1 alleles showing the most associated TCRs and HLA-C alleles the fewest. In a later analysis, HLA-associated TCR beta chains showed more clonal expansion and lower generation probabilities than non-associated chains that were equally common. The study gave a list of under 200 TCR beta chains associated with cytomegalovirus. Linkage disequilibrium might explain the correlated functional status among segregating V segments, but an unknown experimental factor could not be ruled out. Because some donors lacked HLA typing at each locus, the association tests relied only on the typed subset. CMV serostatus was the only immune exposure information available for the cohort. The cohort was sequenced for TCR beta chains only, and without alpha or paired-chain data the features that could be detected were limited. In a later analysis, most CMV-associated TCR beta chains were found to appear HLA-restricted, with HLA associations seemingly driven largely by CMV exposure. The authors suggested that the approach could potentially be extended to other disease states and immunological phenotypes. According to a later genetic analysis, donors in an Asian-associated ancestry cluster had fewer N-insertions in productive TCRs than the roughly 700-donor mean.

The library was prepared using the immunoSEQ multiplex PCR assay. A mixture of 60 forward primers for TCR Vbeta segments and 13 reverse primers for TCR Jbeta segments was used in the multiplex PCR. A multiplex PCR assay on genomic DNA amplified the CDR3 region of rearranged TCR beta genes. The amplified TCR beta libraries were sequenced on the Illumina HiSeq System as 87-base-pair reads. In the authors' own workflow: Across the 670 or so repertoires, a later analysis counted roughly 77 million unique TCR beta chains, around 11 million of which were shared by at least two donors. Raw reads were error-corrected and collapsed into unique sequences with a nearest-neighbor algorithm that merged closely related sequences to remove PCR and sequencing errors. To assign V, D and J gene segments, CDR3 sequences were aligned to IMGT reference sequences. For a sequence to be retained, at least a six-nucleotide match to both a V gene segment and a J gene segment was required. Rearrangements were classified as productive when the CDR3 lacked stop codons and remained in frame with V and J, and all other rearrangements were classified as non-productive. CDR3 was defined according to IMGT convention as the region running from the second conserved V-encoded cysteine to the conserved J-encoded phenylalanine. In an earlier analysis of around 640 of the donors, sequences lacking an unambiguous match to a single V gene segment were excluded. An earlier analysis of 587 of the donors called V segments functional above 56.7% productive rearrangements and segregating when the between-donor standard deviation exceeded 5%. To diagnose cytomegalovirus status from the catalog of TCR beta chain sequences, a statistical classification framework was built. A later analysis assigned V and J genes by comparing TCR nucleotide sequences with IMGT/GENE-DB human TR gene sequences. A later analysis assigned CDR3 sequences and most-parsimonious VDJ recombination scenarios with the TCRdist pipeline. A later analysis defined each TCR beta chain by its CDR3 amino acid sequence plus V-gene family, and excluded reads lacking a unique V-gene family. In a later analysis, approximately 640 highly shared, low-generation-probability nucleotide sequences were removed to address suspected cross-contamination and a sequencing artifact. For each public chain, a later analysis derived a clonal expansion index from normalized ranks of inferred template counts within each repertoire. Generation probabilities in a later analysis came from a VDJ recombination model fitted to out-of-frame rearrangements, and those results were checked against IGoR. In a later analysis, TCR-TCR, TCR-HLA and TCR-CMV co-occurrence was scored with hypergeometric tests, and a repertoire-size bias correction was applied to TCR pairs. False discovery rates were estimated in a later analysis by permuting HLA or CMV assignments 20 times. In a later analysis, co-occurring TCRs were grouped using DBSCAN, and TCRdist sequence similarity was added for clustering within HLA-allele-positive subsets. Repertoires with fewer than 30,000 or more than 120,000 public chains were left out of co-occurrence clustering, as were about five repertoires with anomalous nucleotide sharing. Drawn from immuneACCESS, this table holds only the in-frame rearrangements with V and J called that TCRdb kept. Clones are partly lost; checked studies trace under half to an unresolved V gene and leave the rest unexplained. The V and J calls and the clone size are those of that table, but D and trimming were determined from the DNA. The sample data list roughly 190,000 clones, and roughly 85% of these were observed just once. The ten biggest clones cover less than 2% of the sample.

The cohort consisted of approximately 670 healthy bone marrow donors. At the time of sampling, all cohort members were nominally healthy, though unrecorded immune exposures were likely present. The donor tested CMV seronegative, placing the donor among the 350 or so seronegative members of the cohort. Every donor gave a peripheral blood sample, and the peripheral blood mononuclear cells from that sample were used for TCR beta sequencing. The Qiagen DNeasy Blood Extraction Kit was used to extract genomic DNA from the blood cell samples. Sequencing was carried out using PBMCs. The sequence derives from a woman in her late teens or twenties in good health and CMV-seronegative.

The DNA sequence is TGTGCCAGCAGCCCTGAAACAGGGGACACTGAAGCTTTCTTT. It encodes CASSPETGDTEAFF. The sequence is built from TRBV4-2 and TRBJ1-1; TRBD1 fits 7 bases in the junction. The CDR3 spans 14 residues, from the cysteine through the phenylalanine. Just the 42-base CDR3 DNA is kept, in frame starting at base 1. Germline trimming amounts to 4 bases on V and 3 bases on J, with 5 as the count of junction bases outside the gene matches. The CDR1 and CDR2 encoded by the germline V gene are LGHNA and YNFKEQ.